What follows describes a single T cell receptor (beta chain). Trimming stripped 6 bases from V and 1 base from J, with 12 bases between. Germline CDR1 reads MNHNS; CDR2 reads SASEGT. There are 14 residues in the CDR3. The protocol was immunoSEQ multiplex PCR, while the TCRdb copy is restricted to in-frame clones and leaves out a portion. The repertoire consists of about 47,000 clones, with approximately 91% occurring once and the leading ten covering approximately 0.88%. The sample belongs to a study of ipilimumab plus nivolumab after autologous stem cell transplantation. Study information: The myeloma group: high-risk transplant-naive, or relapse within 3 years after first autologous transplant.

The chain is built from TRBV6-1 and TRBJ1-1, with TRBD1 as a possible D gene (6 bases). The source material was PBMCs, sampled in a trial of ipilimumab plus nivolumab as post-transplant consolidation. This clonotype was obtained from a male donor with multiple myeloma. CDR3 DNA: TGTGCCAGCAGCGAGGGGGTGGGGAACACTGAAGCTTTCTTT. Encoded protein: CASSEGVGNTEAFF.